This T cell receptor beta chain was captured by sequencing in a study of cytomegalovirus exposure and HLA in healthy donors. Vbeta (60) and Jbeta (13) primers were used in the PCR. TCRdb's copy holds only in-frame clones and misses some; the assay was immunoSEQ multiplex PCR. The sample holds 130,000 or so clones; over 65% are singletons and the top ten take approximately 4.3%. Trimming left V 2 bases short and J 1 base short, with 24 bases between. Germline CDR1 and CDR2: LNHDA and SQIVND (reference sequence). This CDR3 comprises 20 residues. This clone showed up just a few times. The sequence derives from a young man in good health and CMV-seropositive. The chain joins TRBV19 to TRBJ2-4; D ambiguous. Sequencing input: PBMCs. CDR3 sequence (DNA): TGTGCCAGTAGTATAAGCTTAATTACAAGGAACCTCGGGGCCAAAAACATTCAGTACTTC. Encoded protein: CASSISLITRNLGAKNIQYF.